The rows below give T cell receptor beta chains drawn from one sample of a study of PD-L1 blockade in urothelial cancer. Data came from immunoSEQ multiplex PCR; TCRdb stores just in-frame clones and leaves some out. Among 40,000 to 55,000 clones listed, 91% were seen once. Material: PBMCs, obtained around atezolizumab (anti-PD-L1) treatment. Receptor source: a man between 65 and 79 years old with urothelial cancer. Each CDR3 is given with its conserved first and last residue. The D gene is left open where the match is weak. Clone size is not always given. Where it is, it says once, few, many or a class for expanded clones.

j_call,cdr3_length,d_call,clone_size,v_call,cdr3_nt,cdr3_aa
TRBJ2-7,11,.,once,TRBV5-6,TGTGCCTCCGAGGGGGGGCTTGAGCAGTACTTC,CASEGGLEQYF
TRBJ2-7,16,.,.,TRBV5-1,TGCGCCAGCAGCTTGGTCTCCGGGGCGGGAACCTACGAGCAGTACTTC,CASSLVSGAGTYEQYF
TRBJ1-4,16,.,.,TRBV5-1,TGCGCCAGCAGCTTGGCAAGGGGCGTCCGGGCTGAAAAACTGTTTTTT,CASSLARGVRAEKLFF
TRBJ2-7,14,.,.,TRBV21-1,TGTGCCAGCAGCAAAGGTGCAGGGGAATACGAGCAGTACTTC,CASSKGAGEYEQYF
TRBJ1-2,17,TRBD1,.,TRBV9,TGTGCCAGCAGTATTACCGGGACAGGGGCTTTTAACTATGGCTACACCTTC,CASSITGTGAFNYGYTF
TRBJ2-7,15,.,.,TRBV5-4,TGTGCCAGCAGCTTGGACGGCGGCTCAAAGGACGAGCAGTACTTC,CASSLDGGSKDEQYF
TRBJ2-1,12,.,.,TRBV10-3,TGTGCCATCAGTGAAGCCAACAATGAGCAGTTCTTC,CAISEANNEQFF
TRBJ2-3,16,TRBD1,.,TRBV19,TGTGCCAGTAGTATCCTGACAGGAAGGGGGCCAGATACGCAGTATTTT,CASSILTGRGPDTQYF
TRBJ2-4,20,.,.,TRBV5-8,TGTGCCAGCAGCTTTGGTGGTTTTGGCAGCAGTGACATTTCCAAAAACATTCAGTACTTC,CASSFGGFGSSDISKNIQYF
TRBJ2-7,13,.,.,TRBV10-2,TGCGCCAGCAGTGCAGGGAGGGGGTACGAGCAGTACTTC,CASSAGRGYEQYF
TRBJ2-7,16,.,.,TRBV7-9,TGTGCCAGCAGCCCCCCAGGTCCCAGGGAGGGGGGAAAGCAGTACTTC,CASSPPGPREGGKQYF
TRBJ2-1,16,TRBD2,.,TRBV27,TGTGCCAGCAGTCCAACTAGCGGGAGGCCGTTGAATGAGCAGTTCTTC,CASSPTSGRPLNEQFF
TRBJ1-2,14,.,.,TRBV4-1,TGCGCCAGCAGCCAAGATCGGGGGATCTATGGCTACACCTTC,CASSQDRGIYGYTF